This T cell receptor (beta chain) originates from a study of vaccination effects on CD4 cells after COVID-19. The CDR3 has 15 residues. Germline V gene sequence: CDR1 SGHRS, CDR2 YFSETQ. V dropped 1 base and J dropped 5; count of bases not matched to a gene: 5. Measured with immunoSEQ multiplex PCR; TCRdb has only the in-frame clones, and not every one. This sample has roughly 73,000 clones, with over 60% found just once. With respect to this clone: The antigen is not known.

Antigen-specific CD4+ T cells expanded by the ViraFEST assay with viral peptide pools were then sequenced. At the end of about 10 days of culture, CD4+ T cells were isolated. A PCR test confirmed that the person had SARS-CoV-2 infection between March and December 2020. A pool of HIV-1 Nef peptides formed the negative control culture. This chain joins TRBV5-1 and TRBJ2-1, with 8 bases fitting TRBD2. This receptor was identified in a human donor who had a prior SARS-CoV-2 infection. Material: CD4+ T cells from PBMCs cultured with HIV peptides, obtained before COVID-19 vaccination. Subset: HIV-1 Nef peptide pool negative control/reference culture. DNA of the CDR3: TGCGCCAGCAGCTTGCTATTAGCGGGGAACAATGAGCAGTTCTTC. It encodes CASSLLLAGNNEQFF.